These 20 T cell receptor beta chains were all obtained from the same sample, sequenced in a study of T-cell memory formation after mild COVID-19. From the 5' RACE reads, TCRdb called clonotypes with MiXCR, one entry per CDR3 protein. The sample consists of fewer than 400,000 distinct CDR3 sequences, about 16% of them appearing once. Input material: PBMCs or a T cell subset sorted from them (not recorded which). The source is a man aged 18 to 30 who had mild COVID-19 (a few samples of this study predate the infection). Cell type and time point are not known.

The rearrangement links TRBV12-3 or TRBV12-4 to TRBJ2-4; D is possibly TRBD2 (6 bases). The CDR3 contains 16 residues. V lost 1 base and J lost 1, with 11 bases in between. The CDR3 DNA follows: TGTGCCAGCAGTTTAGAGGGCGGGGTCGCCAAAAACATTCAGTACTTC. Encoded protein: CASSLEGGVAKNIQYF.

This clonotype was recorded many times. This sequence joins TRBV7-3 and TRBJ2-5; either TRBD1 or TRBD2 may supply D (6 bases each). Germline values: CDR1 SGHTA, CDR2 FQGTGA. The CDR3 is 13 residues long. V was clipped by 6 bases and J by 1 base, with 9 bases between them. The CDR3 nucleotides are TGTGCCAGCAGTAGGGGGGTCCAAGAGACCCAGTACTTC. Translated: CASSRGVQETQYF.

This clonotype was detected ten times or more. The chain couples TRBV4-2 to TRBJ2-4; TRBD2 agrees at 8 bases. Trimming cost V 4 bases and J 16 bases; bases outside gene matches: 12. Germline CDR1 is LGHNA and CDR2 is YNFKEQ. CDR3 length equals 13 residues. Here the CDR3 reads CASSPGTSGIIYF. The CDR3 nucleotides read TGTGCCAGCAGCCCGGGGACTAGTGGAATAATATACTTC.

The chain employs TRBV11-2 and TRBJ2-6, with D maybe TRBD1 (5 bases). Trimming shortened V by 1 base and J by 2 bases, and 6 bases separated the two germline ends. Germline V lookup: CDR1 SGHAT, CDR2 FQNNGV. The CDR3 has 15 amino acids. CDR3: CASSLARAGANVLTF. The CDR3 DNA is TGTGCCAGCAGCTTAGCCAGGGCTGGGGCCAACGTCCTGACTTTC. Full variable domain (outside the CDR3, taken from reference TRBV11-2 and TRBJ2-6): EAGVAQSPRYKIIEKRQSVAFWCNPISGHATLYWYQQILGQGPKLLIQFQNNGVVDDSQLPKDRFSAERLKGVDSTLKIQPAKLEDSAVYLCASSLARAGANVLTFGAGSRLTVL.

This clonotype was observed a few times. CDR3 nucleotide sequence: TGTGCCAGCAGCTTAGCGACAGGGGCCCGAGCGTATACGCAGTATTTT. This codes for CASSLATGARAYTQYF. The chain has TRBV7-2 and TRBJ2-3, with 8 bases matching TRBD1. In germline, CDR1 is SGHTA, CDR2 FQGNSA. The CDR3 runs 16 residues. V was clipped by 0 bases and J by 7 bases; unmatched bases: 9.

The chain has TRBV9 and TRBJ2-2; the D gene is possibly TRBD1 (6 bases). The CDR3 sequence is 18 residues long. V was shortened by 2 bases and J by 5 bases, with 22 bases between the two germline ends. CDR1 SGDLS and CDR2 YYNGEE come from the germline V gene. The CDR3 loop is CASSVATGPHQGTGELFF. CDR3 nucleotide sequence: TGTGCCAGCAGCGTTGCAACGGGGCCCCACCAGGGGACCGGGGAGCTGTTTTTT.

V gene TRBV7-2 combines with J gene TRBJ1-2, with D possibly TRBD1 on 6 matching bases. The CDR3 spans 16 residues. Per the germline V gene, CDR1 is SGHTA and CDR2 is FQGNSA. The V gene lost 5 bases and the J gene lost 2 bases, with 18 bases spanning the gap. The CDR3 loop is CASSAGPGQLNYGYTF. The DNA for the CDR3 is TGTGCCAGCAGCGCAGGGCCCGGACAGTTAAACTATGGCTACACCTTC.

Only a few counts were recorded for this clonotype. This chain joins TRBV6-2 or TRBV6-3 and TRBJ2-7, with D unresolved. The CDR3 covers 11 residues. Germline assignment: CDR1 MNHEY and CDR2 SVGEGT. Deletions cut 4 bases from V and 3 bases from J, with 4 bases between. CDR3 sequence reads: CASSFIYEQYF. In DNA, the CDR3 is TGTGCCAGCAGTTTCATCTACGAGCAGTACTTC.

This chain connects TRBV7-2 to TRBJ2-3, with 12 bases aligning to TRBD2. V lost 5 bases and J lost 2; bases outside the gene matches: 5. CDR1 and CDR2 from the germline V gene are SGHTA and FQGNSA. The CDR3 loop spans 16 amino acids. CDR3: CASSPGLAGPTDTQYF. As DNA, the CDR3 is TGTGCCAGCAGCCCCGGACTAGCGGGGCCCACAGATACGCAGTATTTT.

The gene calls are TRBV18 and TRBJ2-1; D uncertain. The CDR3 covers 11 residues. V gave up 2 bases and J gave up 10 bases, with 6 bases separating them. Germline loops: CDR1 KGHSH, CDR2 LQKENI. The CDR3 nucleotides read TGTGCCAGCTCACCAGAAGGAGAGCAGTTCTTC. Translation: CASSPEGEQFF.

The V gene is TRBV7-2, the J gene TRBJ1-2; TRBD1 is a possible D gene (5 bases). Germline-derived CDR1 and CDR2 are SGHTA and FQGNSA. The CDR3 runs to 15 residues. Deletions cut 5 bases from V and 4 bases from J, with 17 bases between. The CDR3 DNA reads as TGTGCCAGCAGCCCACGATTAGACAGTCTCTATGGCTACACCTTC. This codes for CASSPRLDSLYGYTF.

This clonotype was found a few times. The chain is built from TRBV9 and TRBJ2-2, with 7 bases aligning to TRBD1. The CDR3 totals 16 residues. The germline gives CDR1 SGDLS, CDR2 YYNGEE. The J segment lost 3 bases and the V segment lost 2 bases, leaving 7 bases of the junction unmatched. Here the CDR3 reads CASSVSPTGDTGELFF. The CDR3 DNA reads as TGTGCCAGCAGCGTCTCCCCCACAGGGGACACCGGGGAGCTGTTTTTT.

The chain is built from TRBV5-1 and TRBJ2-5; 10 bases are a match to TRBD2. V lost 0 bases, J lost 0 bases, and 5 bases stayed unmatched. In germline, CDR1 is SGHRS, CDR2 YFSETQ. This CDR3 is 17 amino acids long. CDR3 protein: CASSLAPAGGNQETQYF. The CDR3 DNA follows: TGCGCCAGCAGCTTGGCCCCAGCGGGGGGGAACCAAGAGACCCAGTACTTC.

This clonotype was counted between two and nine times. This rearrangement joins TRBV7-3 to TRBJ2-3, with D maybe TRBD1 (5 bases). The V and J ends lost 5 bases and 2 bases respectively, with 11 bases between them. The CDR3 has 14 amino acids. Germline V gene data show CDR1 as SGHTA and CDR2 as FQGTGA. The CDR3 protein is CASSPMGLTDTQYF. Written as DNA, the CDR3 is TGTGCCAGCAGCCCAATGGGGCTCACAGATACGCAGTATTTT.

The V gene is TRBV7-2, the J gene TRBJ2-7, with TRBD1 matching 7 bases. This CDR3 is built from 13 residues. Germline V lookup: CDR1 SGHTA, CDR2 FQGNSA. The CDR3 sequence is CDSRQGLASEQYV. The CDR3 nucleotides are TGTGACAGCAGACAGGGTCTGGCTAGCGAGCAGTACGTC.

The sample holds a few counts of this clonotype. The CDR3 coding sequence is TGTGCCAGCAGCTTAGCGCTCGGCAGGGGAGAGACCCAGTACTTC. Its translation: CASSLALGRGETQYF. The V call is TRBV7-9, the J call TRBJ2-5; maybe TRBD1 (6 bases). V dropped 0 bases and J dropped 4 bases, with 12 bases sitting between them. The germline gives CDR1 SEHNR, CDR2 FQNEAQ (reference sequence). The CDR3 has 15 amino acids.

Only a few counts were recorded for this clonotype. This sequence joins TRBV5-6 and TRBJ2-7; D remains unclear. Germline CDR1 SGHDT, CDR2 YYEEEE. V lost 0 bases to trimming and J lost 5 bases, with 15 bases between them. CDR3 length equals 15 residues. The CDR3 region has the DNA TGTGCCAGCAGCTTGGCGCCCCGGTTGGTGGACGAGCAGTACTTC. Translation gives CASSLAPRLVDEQYF.

This clonotype has only a few counts. This rearrangement joins TRBV4-1 to TRBJ1-5; a weak D match, TRBD1 (5 bases). This CDR3 has 14 residues. With 1 base removed from V and 8 bases from J, the gap between germline ends came to 12 bases. CDR1 is MGHRA and CDR2 is YSYEKL in the germline V gene. Here the CDR3 reads CASSQGQGPKPQHF. The CDR3 coding sequence is TGCGCCAGCAGCCAAGGGCAGGGTCCGAAGCCCCAGCATTTT.

V usage is TRBV4-2 and J usage is TRBJ2-3; D gene ambiguous. Germline CDR1 reads LGHNA; CDR2 reads YNFKEQ. The V gene lost 4 bases and the J gene lost 5 bases, with 10 bases spanning the gap. This CDR3 contains 13 residues. CDR3 in amino acids: CASSPQSEDTQYF. CDR3 coding DNA: TGTGCCAGCAGCCCTCAGTCGGAAGATACGCAGTATTTT.

This chain uses TRBV5-1 with TRBJ2-1; 10 positions agree with TRBD1. This CDR3 contains 14 residues. V shed 4 bases, J shed 8 bases, and the junction held 6 bases outside the gene matches. Germline values: CDR1 SGHRS, CDR2 YFSETQ. The CDR3 bases are TGCGCCAGCAGCCCCAGACAGGGGGCCGATGAGCAGTTCTTC. Its translation is CASSPRQGADEQFF.